This paragraph covers one TCR beta chain sequence. CDR3 length: 15 amino acids. Per the germline V gene, CDR1 is MNHEY and CDR2 is SMNVEV (reference sequence). The trim removed 5 bases at V and 1 base at J, leaving 8 bases unmatched. This entry belongs to a study of CD8 T cells in Susac syndrome. About 0.5 to 1 ug RNA was reverse transcribed with random hexamers. TCR beta CDR3 was amplified by immunoSEQ multiplex PCR. This amplification extended across 54 Vbeta and 13 Jbeta segments. Using its own MiXCR run on the immunoSEQ multiplex PCR reads, TCRdb lists one record per CDR3 protein. The profile shows 110,000 to 150,000 distinct CDR3 sequences, 95% of them singletons. CD8+ and CD4+ blood T cells underwent TCR beta sequencing. Recently defined diagnostic criteria classed the Susac syndrome patients as definite or probable.

The clonotype comes from a human donor with Susac syndrome. The sequenced sample was CD4+ T cells from PBMCs. This chain connects TRBV27 to TRBJ2-7, with 7 bases identical to TRBD1. The CDR3 spells CASSLRTGVSYEQYF. The CDR3 DNA reads TGTGCCAGCAGTCTACGAACAGGGGTTTCCTACGAGCAGTACTTC.